This T cell receptor beta chain was found in a study of CD8 T cells in ankylosing spondylitis. TCRdb re-called the 5' RACE reads with MiXCR, one entry per CDR3 protein. The repertoire holds under 250,000 distinct CDR3 sequences, with roughly 32% as singletons. CDR1 and CDR2 from the germline V gene are SGHTA and FQGNSA. V shed 1 base and J shed 7 bases, with 16 bases lying between them. CDR3 length: 16 residues. The V and J genes are TRBV7-2 and TRBJ2-2; no clear D gene. This TCR derives from a male donor with ankylosing spondylitis or in good health (not recorded which). Material for sequencing was blood, either unsorted or a sorted T cell fraction (not recorded which). The CDR3 loop reads CASSLVGFGRFGELFF. As DNA, the CDR3 is TGTGCCAGCAGCTTAGTGGGTTTTGGTCGCTTCGGGGAGCTGTTTTTT.